A single sample gave rise to the 14 T cell receptor beta chains below, sequenced in a study of cytomegalovirus exposure and HLA in healthy donors. 13 Jbeta primers and 60 Vbeta primers were used for the PCR. Here immunoSEQ multiplex PCR was the method, and the copy in TCRdb shows in-frame clones only, minus some. The sample includes roughly 150,000 clones, approximately 63% of them seen just once. The specimen was PBMCs. These receptors were collected from a woman aged 55-69 years in good health and CMV-seropositive.

This clone has just a few counts. The chain combines TRBV6-6 with TRBJ1-5, with TRBD1 matching 9 bases. CDR1 and CDR2 from the germline V gene are MNHNY and SVGAGI (reference sequence). J was trimmed by 2 bases and V by 5 bases; bases with no gene match: 7. This CDR3 region has 16 residues. CDR3 nucleotides: TGTGCCAGCAGTAAGGACAGGGGCGCGGGCAATCAGCCCCAGCATTTT. Translated, it gives CASSKDRGAGNQPQHF.

This chain connects TRBV9 to TRBJ1-2, with D hard to call. The CDR3 has 13 amino acids. The germline V gene has CDR1 SGDLS and CDR2 YYNGEE. Between the trimmed V and J ends, which lost 0 bases and 6 bases, there was a span of 9 bases. The CDR3 here is CASSVGPADGYTF. The CDR3, as DNA: TGTGCCAGCAGCGTAGGGCCAGCGGATGGCTACACCTTC.

V is TRBV6-1 and J is TRBJ1-1; weak D call: TRBD1 (6 bases). This CDR3 is 13 amino acids long. Germline lookup yields CDR1 MNHNS and CDR2 SASEGT. V was pared by 6 bases and J by 1 base, with 9 bases between. The DNA for the CDR3 is TGTGCCAGCAGACCGGACAGGAACACTGAAGCTTTCTTT. Protein product: CASRPDRNTEAFF.

The chain is built from TRBV28 and TRBJ2-1, with TRBD1 identical over 7 bases. This CDR3 spans 14 amino acids. Per germline, CDR1 MDHEN and CDR2 SYDVKM. V trimming: 6 bases; J trimming: 8 bases; junction bases outside the gene matches: 10. The CDR3 loop reads CASRPDRVWDEQFF. The CDR3 coding sequence is TGTGCCAGCAGACCTGACAGGGTTTGGGATGAGCAGTTCTTC. Drawing the rest from reference TRBV28 and TRBJ2-1, the complete variable domain is DVKVTQSSRYLVKRTGEKVFLECVQDMDHENMFWYRQDPGLGLRLIYFSYDVKMKEKGDIPEGYSVSREKKERFSLILESASTNQTSMYLCASRPDRVWDEQFFGPGTRLTVL.

This clone appeared a single time. The same CDR3 also results from other DNA sequences found in this sample. This rearrangement joins TRBV5-1 to TRBJ1-2, with D perhaps matching TRBD1 (6 bases). The CDR3 is made up of 14 amino acids. V lost 0 bases and J lost 4, with 10 bases in between. Germline V gene lookup returns CDR1 SGHRS and CDR2 YFSETQ. CDR3 in amino acids: CASSLAQGTYGYTF. CDR3 coding DNA: TGCGCCAGCAGCTTGGCGCAGGGGACCTATGGCTACACCTTC.

This clone was detected a few times. The chain carries TRBV15 and TRBJ2-7; a weak D match, TRBD2 (5 bases). The V gene's germline CDR1 is LNHNV and CDR2 YYDKDF (reference sequence). With 1 base removed from V and 7 bases from J, the gap between germline ends came to 8 bases. This CDR3 comprises 12 residues. This CDR3 is CATSRVGSEQYF. The CDR3 coding sequence is TGTGCCACCAGCAGAGTGGGGAGTGAGCAGTACTTC.

This clone was counted only a few times. The chain employs TRBV6-1 and TRBJ2-7; D perhaps matches TRBD1 (6 bases). Between the trimmed V and J ends, which lost 1 base and 2 bases, there was a span of 9 bases. CDR3 length equals 14 residues. Germline assignment: CDR1 MNHNS and CDR2 SASEGT. The CDR3 region is CASSEGTVAYEQYF. The DNA for the CDR3 is TGTGCCAGCAGTGAAGGGACAGTAGCCTACGAGCAGTACTTC.

This clone occurred a few times. This sample includes further DNA sequences coding for the same CDR3. This rearrangement joins TRBV5-1 to TRBJ2-2, with D hard to call. V lost 4 bases, J lost 2 bases, and 6 bases lay in between. This CDR3 has 13 residues. Germline V CDR1 and CDR2: SGHRS, YFSETQ. The CDR3: CASSPGNTGELFF. The CDR3 region has the DNA TGCGCCAGCAGCCCAGGAAACACCGGGGAGCTGTTTTTT.

This chain connects TRBV6-1 to TRBJ2-1; 11 nucleotides match TRBD2. The CDR3 spans 13 residues. Germline V gene sequence: CDR1 MNHNS, CDR2 SASEGT. The J segment lost 6 bases and the V segment lost 6 bases, leaving 1 base of the junction unmatched. CDR3 sequence reads: CASRLAGVNEQFF. The CDR3 DNA follows: TGTGCCAGCAGACTAGCGGGGGTCAATGAGCAGTTCTTC.

This chain's CDR3 is CASSNRTGGIGYTF. As DNA, the CDR3 is TGCGCCAGCAGCAATAGGACAGGGGGCATTGGCTACACCTTC. The J gene is TRBJ1-2, the V gene TRBV5-1, with TRBD1 matching 11 bases. There are 14 residues in the CDR3. J lost 7 bases, V lost 4 bases, and 6 bases had no gene match. Germline V gives CDR1 SGHRS, CDR2 YFSETQ.

The chain links TRBV6-1 to TRBJ2-7; 11 nucleotides agree with TRBD2. CDR1 is MNHNS, CDR2 SASEGT, per germline. The CDR3 is 15 amino acids. V shed 5 bases and J 4 bases; nucleotides not matched to a gene: 7. CDR3 loop: CASSFSGGGLYEQYF. Written as DNA, the CDR3 is TGTGCCAGCAGTTTTAGCGGGGGGGGCTTATACGAGCAGTACTTC.

The chain carries TRBV19 and TRBJ1-1; 8 nucleotides line up with TRBD1. V was pared by 2 bases and J by 5 bases, with 7 bases of the junction left unmatched. The CDR3 has 15 residues. Per the germline V gene, CDR1 is LNHDA and CDR2 is SQIVND (reference sequence). CDR3: CASSIQGAFGTEAFF. Written as DNA, the CDR3 is TGTGCCAGTAGTATACAGGGGGCATTTGGTACTGAAGCTTTCTTT.

The rearrangement joins TRBV2 to TRBJ2-3, with TRBD1 matching over 8 bases. Per the germline V gene, CDR1 is SNHLY and CDR2 is FYNNEI. Germline trimming cut 6 bases from V and 5 bases from J; bases unmatched to any gene: 10. CDR3 length: 15 residues. The CDR3 reads CASRAGQGLGDTQYF. For the CDR3, the DNA is TGTGCCAGCAGGGCCGGACAGGGATTGGGAGATACGCAGTATTTT.

As regards this clone: Compared with germline, one end of the junction differs, possibly owing to a read error. J is TRBJ2-2 and V is TRBV11-2; the D gene is possibly TRBD2 (6 bases). Germline assignment: CDR1 SGHAT and CDR2 FQNNGV. The CDR3 spans 14 residues. The CDR3 nucleotides read TGTGCCAGCACCTTAGCGACTAGTACCGGGGAGCTGTTTTTT. Translation: CASTLATSTGELFF.